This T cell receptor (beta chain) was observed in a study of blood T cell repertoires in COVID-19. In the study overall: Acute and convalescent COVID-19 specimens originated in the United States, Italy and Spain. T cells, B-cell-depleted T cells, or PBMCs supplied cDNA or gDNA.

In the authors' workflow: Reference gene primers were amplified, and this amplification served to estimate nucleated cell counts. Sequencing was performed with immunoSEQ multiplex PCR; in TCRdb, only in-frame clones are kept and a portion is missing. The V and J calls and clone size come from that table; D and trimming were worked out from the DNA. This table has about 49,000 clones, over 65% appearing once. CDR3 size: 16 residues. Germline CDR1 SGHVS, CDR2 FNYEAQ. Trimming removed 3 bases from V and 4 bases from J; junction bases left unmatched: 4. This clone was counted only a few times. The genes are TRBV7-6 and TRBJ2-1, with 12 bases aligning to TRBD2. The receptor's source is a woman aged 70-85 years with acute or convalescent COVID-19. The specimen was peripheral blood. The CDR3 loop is CASSLATSGGYNEQFF. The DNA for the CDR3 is TGTGCCAGCAGCTTGGCGACTAGCGGGGGTTACAATGAGCAGTTCTTC.